This T cell receptor (beta chain) was captured by sequencing in a study of T cell repertoires in cytomegalovirus infection (dated by TCRdb to between 2018 and 2021). Study-level background: Peptide stimulations targeted recently identified HLA-C-restricted CMV epitopes, whose presentation resists viral immunomodulation, together with well-studied HLA-B-restricted epitopes. Donor HLA type was relevant to the analysis, as public TCR beta signatures indicated carriage of CMV infection together with the matching HLA type.

The sample's treatment or condition label is to be understood as: in vitro stimulation with specific CMV peptide epitopes to enrich CMV-specific T cells. Study-wide findings and limitations: In the ex vivo response, HLA-C-restricted CMV-specific TCR beta clonotypes were dominant, and in two of eight donors the single most frequent clonotype came from this HLA-C-restricted group. In both this cohort and an independent roughly 330-donor cohort, the cumulative frequency of public TCR beta family members distinguished carriers of CMV infection plus the relevant HLA type.

At the junction V is shortened by 4 bases and J by 5 bases, with 21 bases in between. Based on the germline V gene, the CDR1 and CDR2 sequences are ENHRY and SYGVKD. CDR3 length: 17 amino acids, cysteine to phenylalanine. The CDR3 DNA has 51 bases and is translated from base 1. The sequencing machine was an Illumina HiSeq 1500. The public sequencing data were trimmed at Q25 with fastp and processed into clonotypes with MiXCR by TCRdb, which kept only in-frame beta chains. CDR3 protein duplicates are merged, each entry listing the most common genes and DNA. Across this sample there are about a million distinct CDR3 sequences, with 30% to 40% seen only once. The ten most abundant clones make up over 12% of the sample. Points on this clonotype: The antigen this receptor binds is unknown. No base quality values were provided; no much bigger clone lies one nucleotide off.

The chain employs TRBV10-3 and TRBJ2-1, with TRBD2 tentatively as D gene (7 bases match). The source was cultured CD8+ T cells from PBMCs, collected from culture after CMV antigen stimulation. This TCR derives from a human donor in good health (CMV status not recorded). Some clones in this sample may be carry-over from other donors' samples. CDR3 reads: CAISGGEGENLDNEQFF. In nucleotide form, the sequence is TGTGCCATCAGTGGGGGGGAGGGGGAAAATTTGGACAATGAGCAGTTCTTC.